The TCR beta chain under discussion was sequenced for a study of blood T cell repertoires in COVID-19. Turning to the study itself: The study drew acute and convalescent COVID-19 samples from the United States, Italy and Spain. PBMCs, B-cell-depleted T cells, or T cells provided the cDNA or gDNA that made up the material.

Per the original data handling: Reference gene primer amplification gave estimated nucleated cell counts. The assay was immunoSEQ multiplex PCR, and TCRdb's table has in-frame clones only and misses some. That table supplies the V and J calls and clone size; D and trimming were determined from the DNA. Here the sample spans some 190,000 clones, approximately 89% being singletons. Trimming at V came to 5 bases and at J to 6 bases, leaving 6 bases not matched to a gene. The CDR3 runs 15 residues. Per germline, CDR1 LNHDA and CDR2 SQIVND (reference sequence). The chain combines TRBV19 with TRBJ1-4, with 10 bases matching TRBD1. Sequencing used peripheral blood. This TCR derives from a woman aged 55-70 years with acute or convalescent COVID-19. CDR3 bases: TGTGCCAGTAGTGCGACCGGGACAGGGGATGAAAAACTGTTTTTT. This sequence encodes CASSATGTGDEKLFF.